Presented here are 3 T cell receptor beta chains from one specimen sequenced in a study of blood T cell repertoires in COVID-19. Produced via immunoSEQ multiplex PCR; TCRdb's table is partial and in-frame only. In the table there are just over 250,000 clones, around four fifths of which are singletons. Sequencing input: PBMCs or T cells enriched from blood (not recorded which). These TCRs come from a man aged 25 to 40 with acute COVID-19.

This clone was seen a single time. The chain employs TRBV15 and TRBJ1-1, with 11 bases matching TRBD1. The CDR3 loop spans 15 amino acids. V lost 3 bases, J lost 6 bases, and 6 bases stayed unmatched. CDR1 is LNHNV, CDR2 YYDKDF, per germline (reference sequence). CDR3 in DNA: TGTGCCACCAGCAGTGGGGACAGGGGGTTTTCTGAAGCTTTCTTT. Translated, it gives CATSSGDRGFSEAFF. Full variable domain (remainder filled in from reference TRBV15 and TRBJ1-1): DAMVIQNPRYQVTQFGKPVTLSCSQTLNHNVMYWYQQKSSQAPKLLFHYYDKDFNNEADTPDNFQSRRPNTSFCFLDIRSPGLGDTAMYLCATSSGDRGFSEAFFGQGTRLTVV.

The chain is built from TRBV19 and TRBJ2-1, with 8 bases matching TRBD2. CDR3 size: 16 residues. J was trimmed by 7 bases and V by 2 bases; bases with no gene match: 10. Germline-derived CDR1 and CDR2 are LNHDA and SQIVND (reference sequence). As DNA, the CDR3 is TGTGCCAGTAGTATATCGGGGGGGGTAGCTTTGAATGAGCAGTTCTTC. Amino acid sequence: CASSISGGVALNEQFF.

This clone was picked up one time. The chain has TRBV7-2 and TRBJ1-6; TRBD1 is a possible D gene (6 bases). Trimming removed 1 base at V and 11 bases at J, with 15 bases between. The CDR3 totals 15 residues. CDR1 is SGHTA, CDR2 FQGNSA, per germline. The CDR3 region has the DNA TGTGCCAGCAGCTTAGGAGGGACAAGGGTTACACCCCTCCACTTT. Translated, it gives CASSLGGTRVTPLHF.